Shown below are 32 T cell receptor beta chains from a single sample sequenced in a study of a mutant IDH1 vaccine in newly diagnosed glioma. Some clones are missing from TCRdb's copy, which holds only in-frame ones; the method was immunoSEQ multiplex PCR. This table has 60,000 to 75,000 clones, around 87% appearing once. These receptors have no known antigen. Time point noted: week 35, safety follow-up. A single vaccine dose contained 300 ug of mutant IDH1 20-mer peptide, and topical imiquimod was used with it. The starting material was PBMCs, obtained from a glioma patient whose treatment included an IDH1 peptide vaccine. The receptors were sampled from a man aged 25 to 45 with glioma.

The gene calls are TRBV7-9 and TRBJ2-7; TRBD2 matches at 8 bases. CDR1 SEHNR and CDR2 FQNEAQ come from the germline V gene (reference sequence). The V and J ends lost 6 bases and 3 bases, in that order; junction bases with no gene match: 10. There are 15 residues in the CDR3. This CDR3 reads CASSHSGGADYEQYF. Here the CDR3 DNA reads TGTGCCAGCAGTCACAGCGGGGGAGCTGACTACGAGCAGTACTTC. Full variable domain (rest looked up from reference TRBV7-9 and TRBJ2-7): DTGVSQNPRHKITKRGQNVTFRCDPISEHNRLYWYRQTLGQGPEFLTYFQNEAQLEKSRLLSDRFSAERPKGSFSTLEIQRTEQGDSAMYLCASSHSGGADYEQYFGPGTRLTVT.

This clone has just a few counts. The J gene is TRBJ1-5, the V gene TRBV28; 7 bases fit TRBD1. CDR1 MDHEN and CDR2 SYDVKM come from the germline V gene. This CDR3 spans 15 amino acids. J gave up 2 bases and V 5 bases, and 6 bases lay outside the gene matches. The DNA for the CDR3 is TGTGCCAGCAGTCCGACAGGGCTGGGCAATCAGCCCCAGCATTTT. Translating it yields CASSPTGLGNQPQHF.

The chain combines TRBV15 with TRBJ2-5; 11 positions agree with TRBD2. The CDR3 spans 17 residues. Germline-derived CDR1 and CDR2 are LNHNV and YYDKDF (reference sequence). J was trimmed by 3 bases and V by 4 bases; bases with no gene match: 10. The CDR3 region has the DNA TGTGCCACCAGCAAGGCACCGGGGACTAGCGGCAAAGAGACCCAGTACTTC. Its translation: CATSKAPGTSGKETQYF.

The chain has TRBV2 and TRBJ1-4; 7 positions match TRBD1. This CDR3 comprises 16 residues. V lost 6 bases to trimming and J lost 4 bases; unmatched junction nucleotides: 11. The germline CDR1 and CDR2 sequences are SNHLY and FYNNEI. CDR3 sequence: CASSEDRTGVNEKLFF. The CDR3 DNA follows: TGTGCCAGCAGCGAGGATAGGACAGGTGTTAATGAAAAACTGTTTTTT.

V and J are TRBV5-1 and TRBJ2-1, with D perhaps matching TRBD1 or TRBD2 (5 bases each). Trimming removed 0 bases from V and 2 bases from J, with 21 bases in between. CDR3 length: 19 residues. Germline values: CDR1 SGHRS, CDR2 YFSETQ. The CDR3 sequence: CASSLVVRAGRSAYNEQFF. DNA for the CDR3: TGCGCCAGCAGCTTGGTTGTCAGGGCTGGTCGTAGCGCCTACAATGAGCAGTTCTTC.

This rearrangement joins TRBV27 to TRBJ2-2; D gene unclear. CDR3 size: 14 residues. CDR1 is MNHEY, CDR2 SMNVEV, per germline (reference sequence). Between the trimmed V and J ends, which lost 5 bases and 6 bases, there was a span of 13 bases. The CDR3 region is CASSPSRRPGELFF. The CDR3 region has the DNA TGTGCCAGCAGTCCCTCGAGGAGACCCGGGGAGCTGTTTTTT.

The chain combines TRBV7-6 with TRBJ2-2; D perhaps matches TRBD1 (5 bases). The V gene lost 0 bases and the J gene lost 7 bases, with 9 bases spanning the gap. The CDR3 has 14 residues. From germline, CDR1 is SGHVS and CDR2 FNYEAQ. CDR3 DNA sequence: TGTGCCAGCAGCTTAGCCCGACAGAACGGGGAGCTGTTTTTT. Its translation: CASSLARQNGELFF.

The chain joins TRBV6-1 to TRBJ2-3; 7 bases are a match to TRBD1. From germline, CDR1 is MNHNS and CDR2 SASEGT. V shed 6 bases and J 8 bases; nucleotides not matched to a gene: 5. The CDR3 is 12 residues long. CDR3 loop: CASRTGSVTQYF. The CDR3, as DNA: TGTGCCAGCAGGACAGGGTCGGTTACGCAGTATTTT.

The chain recombines TRBV30 with TRBJ1-1, with D possibly being TRBD1 (5 bases). Trimming removed 2 bases from V and 5 bases from J, with 15 bases in between. The CDR3 is 14 residues long. Germline V gene sequence: CDR1 GTSNPN, CDR2 SVGIG (reference sequence). DNA for the CDR3: TGTGCCTGGAGTTCCCAGGGTGGAGTTACTGAAGCTTTCTTT. Its translation: CAWSSQGGVTEAFF.

The chain joins TRBV9 to TRBJ2-4; the match to TRBD1 covers 7 bases. CDR1 SGDLS and CDR2 YYNGEE come from the germline V gene. This CDR3 has 14 residues. Trimming cost V 3 bases and J 9 bases; bases outside gene matches: 9. The CDR3 DNA is TGTGCCAGCAGCGCCTCACAGGGGATCGGCATTCAGTACTTC. Its translation: CASSASQGIGIQYF.

The rearrangement links TRBV7-2 to TRBJ2-1; TRBD2 aligns across 11 bases. With 5 bases clipped from V and 0 bases from J, the junction kept 6 bases outside the gene matches. In germline, CDR1 is SGHTA, CDR2 FQGNSA. The CDR3 is 17 amino acids. The CDR3 DNA sequence: TGTGCCAGCAGCCCGGGACTAGCGGAAAGCTCCTACAATGAGCAGTTCTTC. Translated, it gives CASSPGLAESSYNEQFF.

This clone was counted a single time. The chain recombines TRBV6-4 with TRBJ2-5; 8 bases line up with TRBD1. The J call may be mistaken, given a closer DNA end match to TRBJ2-7. The germline gives CDR1 MRHNA, CDR2 SNTAGT. This CDR3 is built from 12 residues. CDR3 nucleotides: TGTGCCAGCAGGAACAGGGGGAGCGAGCAGTACTTC. As protein: CASRNRGSEQYF.

The chain uses TRBV6-4 and TRBJ2-1; TRBD2 aligns across 7 bases. The CDR3 has 15 amino acids. Per germline, CDR1 MRHNA and CDR2 SNTAGT. The V gene end was trimmed by 4 bases and the J gene end by 7 bases; junction bases not matched to a gene: 10. The CDR3 region is CASSAQSGEGNEQFF. CDR3 sequence (DNA): TGTGCCAGCAGTGCGCAGAGCGGGGAAGGGAATGAGCAGTTCTTC.

The J gene is TRBJ1-1, the V gene TRBV10-3; TRBD1 matches 10 bases. The trim removed 3 bases at V and 0 bases at J, leaving 7 bases unmatched. Germline CDR1 ENHRY, CDR2 SYGVKD. The CDR3 consists of 17 residues. CDR3 DNA sequence: TGTGCCATCAGTGATCCGGGACAGGGGTACCTGAACACTGAAGCTTTCTTT. Translated: CAISDPGQGYLNTEAFF.

As for this clone: Other nucleotide sequences from this sample produce the same CDR3. This chain joins TRBV27 and TRBJ1-2, with D perhaps TRBD1 (5 bases). Per the germline V gene, CDR1 is MNHEY and CDR2 is SMNVEV (reference sequence). The CDR3 is 14 amino acids. V was cut by 0 bases and J by 4 bases, with 9 bases left in between. Here the CDR3 reads CASSLSGQGYGYTF. CDR3 in DNA: TGTGCCAGCAGTTTATCCGGTCAGGGCTATGGCTACACCTTC.

This chain links TRBV29-1 with TRBJ2-7, with TRBD2 as a possible D gene (5 bases). V was clipped by 4 bases and J by 0 bases, with 13 bases between them. Germline V lookup: CDR1 SQVTM, CDR2 ANQGSEA. The CDR3 covers 14 residues. Written as DNA, the CDR3 is TGCAGCGTTGTTTCTAGCCGTAGCTCCTACGAGCAGTACTTC. This encodes CSVVSSRSSYEQYF.

The rearrangement joins TRBV28 to TRBJ1-2; a possible D gene is TRBD1 (6 bases). In germline, CDR1 is MDHEN, CDR2 SYDVKM. V lost 4 bases to trimming and J lost 5 bases, with 17 bases between them. The CDR3 covers 15 residues. CDR3 sequence (DNA): TGTGCCAGCAGTTACTCATTGGGGGGCGAGTATGGCTACACCTTC. Its protein is CASSYSLGGEYGYTF.

Only one count was recorded for this clone. The rearrangement joins TRBV4-3 to TRBJ2-7, with 11 bases identical to TRBD1. The CDR3 consists of 16 residues. Germline V gives CDR1 LGHNA, CDR2 YSLEER. V shed 1 base, J shed 3 bases, and the junction held 5 bases outside the gene matches. The CDR3 sequence is CASSQGWDRGFYEQYF. As DNA, the CDR3 is TGCGCCAGCAGCCAAGGATGGGACAGGGGGTTCTACGAGCAGTACTTC.

The V call is TRBV27, the J call TRBJ2-5; TRBD2 matches 9 bases. Losses at the gene ends were 6 bases for V and 4 bases for J; bases not matched to a gene: 3. Germline-derived CDR1 and CDR2 are MNHEY and SMNVEV (reference sequence). The CDR3 is 13 residues long. The CDR3 loop reads CASSRGLAETQYF. DNA for the CDR3: TGTGCCAGCAGCAGGGGACTAGCAGAGACCCAGTACTTC.

This rearrangement joins TRBV28 to TRBJ1-2, with TRBD1 matching 10 bases. The germline gives CDR1 MDHEN, CDR2 SYDVKM. The CDR3 totals 14 residues. With V trimmed by 3 bases and J by 7 bases, 5 bases remained unmatched. The CDR3 sequence is CASSLTGGFLGYTF. The CDR3 DNA is TGTGCCAGCAGTTTGACAGGGGGCTTCCTTGGCTACACCTTC.

The CDR3 loop reads CATSRGQGSGETQYF. The CDR3 DNA follows: TGTGCCACCAGCAGAGGACAAGGGTCGGGAGAGACCCAGTACTTC. This chain connects TRBV15 to TRBJ2-5; no clear D. This CDR3 comprises 15 residues. CDR1 LNHNV and CDR2 YYDKDF come from the germline V gene (reference sequence). V was pared by 1 base and J by 4 bases, with 13 bases between.

The rearrangement uses TRBV18 and TRBJ1-2, with 9 positions matching TRBD1. CDR1 is KGHSH and CDR2 is LQKENI in the germline V gene. The V gene end was trimmed by 4 bases and the J gene end by 6 bases; junction bases not matched to a gene: 6. CDR3 size: 14 residues. The CDR3 here is CASSRQQGADGYTF. The CDR3 region has the DNA TGTGCCAGCTCACGACAACAGGGGGCCGATGGCTACACCTTC.

The gene calls are TRBV19 and TRBJ1-1; the D is unclear. Trimming stripped 3 bases from V and 3 bases from J, with 8 bases between. The CDR3 covers 13 residues. Germline V gives CDR1 LNHDA, CDR2 SQIVND (reference sequence). The CDR3 here is CASSILVYTEAFF. The CDR3 DNA reads TGTGCCAGTAGTATCCTTGTGTACACTGAAGCTTTCTTT.

The chain couples TRBV27 to TRBJ2-3; 9 bases fit TRBD2. Germline lookup yields CDR1 MNHEY and CDR2 SMNVEV (reference sequence). Trimming removed 0 bases from V and 10 bases from J; junction bases left unmatched: 5. There are 14 residues in the CDR3. DNA of the CDR3: TGTGCCAGCAGTTTATCGTGGCTAGCGGGGTCGCAGTATTTT. It codes for CASSLSWLAGSQYF.

The rearrangement links TRBV11-2 to TRBJ1-2; 9 positions match TRBD1. This CDR3 has 16 residues. Germline V gene data show CDR1 as SGHAT and CDR2 as FQNNGV. The V gene end was trimmed by 1 base and the J gene end by 6 bases; junction bases not matched to a gene: 9. The CDR3 DNA reads TGTGCCAGCAGCTTAGGGACAGGGGCCCCAATTGATGGCTACACCTTC. Its translation: CASSLGTGAPIDGYTF.

The gene calls are TRBV6-1 and TRBJ2-1; D perhaps matches TRBD1 (6 bases). The germline V and J ends were trimmed by 7 bases and 1 base, with 11 bases remaining between them. From germline, CDR1 is MNHNS and CDR2 SASEGT. The CDR3 is 14 amino acids. CDR3 sequence reads: CASKMDSSYNEQFF. CDR3 sequence (DNA): TGTGCCAGCAAGATGGACAGTTCCTACAATGAGCAGTTCTTC.

The V and J genes are TRBV27 and TRBJ2-5; TRBD2 matches 7 bases. This CDR3 region has 14 residues. V shed 6 bases and J 5 bases; nucleotides not matched to a gene: 9. Germline-derived CDR1 and CDR2 are MNHEY and SMNVEV (reference sequence). CDR3 residues: CASSGLHGGETQYF. Written as DNA, the CDR3 is TGTGCCAGCAGCGGACTCCACGGGGGGGAGACCCAGTACTTC.

In this sample, this clone turned up once. This sequence joins TRBV7-2 and TRBJ2-1; D uncertain. Trimming took off 0 bases at V and 2 bases at J, with 17 bases between the two ends. Germline-derived CDR1 and CDR2 are SGHTA and FQGNSA. The CDR3 has 18 amino acids. The CDR3 region has the DNA TGTGCCAGCAGCTTAGCGTCCGTAGCAAGTCCAGCCTACAATGAGCAGTTCTTC. It specifies CASSLASVASPAYNEQFF.

Details on this clone: This CDR3 is also generated by other DNA sequences in the sample. The chain has TRBV7-7 and TRBJ2-2, with a weak D call TRBD1 (6 bases). CDR3 length: 15 amino acids. Germline CDR1 reads SSHAT; CDR2 reads FNYEAQ (reference sequence). Trimming cost V 5 bases and J 5 bases, with 15 bases left between them. CDR3 loop: CASSRVQGGTGELFF. The CDR3 DNA reads TGTGCCAGCAGCCGAGTACAGGGCGGGACCGGGGAGCTGTTTTTT.

This clone was picked up one time. The rearrangement links TRBV9 to TRBJ2-1; D gene ambiguous. V was shortened by 1 base and J by 5 bases, with 4 bases between the two germline ends. CDR3 length equals 12 residues. Germline CDR1 reads SGDLS; CDR2 reads YYNGEE. In DNA, the CDR3 is TGTGCCAGCAGCGTAATGAACAATGAGCAGTTCTTC. Translating gives CASSVMNNEQFF.

This sequence joins TRBV28 and TRBJ2-1; D is unclear. The V gene's germline CDR1 is MDHEN and CDR2 SYDVKM. The CDR3 consists of 13 residues. V was trimmed by 7 bases and J by 8 bases, leaving 15 bases between them. The CDR3 sequence is CASTRPRYDEQFF. CDR3 DNA: TGTGCCAGCACCCGCCCCAGGTACGATGAGCAGTTCTTC.

The sample holds one count of this clone. The genes are TRBV7-8 and TRBJ1-5, with a tentative D call TRBD1 (5 bases). Trimming stripped 4 bases from V and 2 bases from J, with 12 bases between. The CDR3 length is 15 residues. Germline-derived CDR1 and CDR2 are SGHVS and FQNEAQ. In nucleotides, the CDR3 is TGTGCCAGCAGCTCTTCAGGACAAGGCAATCAGCCCCAGCATTTT. This translates into CASSSSGQGNQPQHF.